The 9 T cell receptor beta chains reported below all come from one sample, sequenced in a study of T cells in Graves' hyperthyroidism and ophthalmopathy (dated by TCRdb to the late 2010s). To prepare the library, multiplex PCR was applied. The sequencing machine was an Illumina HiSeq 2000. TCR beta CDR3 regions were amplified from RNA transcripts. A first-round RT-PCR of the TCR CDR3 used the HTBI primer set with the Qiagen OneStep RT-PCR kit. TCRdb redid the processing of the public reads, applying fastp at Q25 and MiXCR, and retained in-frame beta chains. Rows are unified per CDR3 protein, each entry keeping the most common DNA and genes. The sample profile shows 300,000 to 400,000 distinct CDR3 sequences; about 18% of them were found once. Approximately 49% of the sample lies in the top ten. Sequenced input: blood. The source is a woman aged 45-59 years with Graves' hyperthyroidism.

CDR3 in amino acids: CASSSGDSHGYTF. The CDR3 DNA is TGCGCCAGCAGCTCGGGGGACAGCCATGGCTACACCTTC. The gene calls are TRBV5-1 and TRBJ1-2; 7 bases are shared with TRBD1. The J segment lost 6 bases and the V segment lost 3 bases, leaving 5 bases of the junction unmatched. Germline V gene data show CDR1 as SGHRS and CDR2 as YFSETQ. The CDR3 is made up of 13 amino acids.

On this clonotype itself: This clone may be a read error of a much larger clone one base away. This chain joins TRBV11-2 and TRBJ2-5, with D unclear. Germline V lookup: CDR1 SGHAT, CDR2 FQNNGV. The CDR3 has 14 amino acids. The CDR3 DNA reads TGTGCCAGCAGCTTAGTCGGAAGACGAGAGGCCCAGTACTTC. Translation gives CASSLVGRREAQYF.

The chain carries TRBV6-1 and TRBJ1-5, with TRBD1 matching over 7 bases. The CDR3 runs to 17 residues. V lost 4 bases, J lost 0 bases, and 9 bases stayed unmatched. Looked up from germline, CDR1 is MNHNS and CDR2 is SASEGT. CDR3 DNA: TGTGCCAGCAGTGGCGACGGTGGGACAGATAGCAATCAGCCCCAGCATTTT. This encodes CASSGDGGTDSNQPQHF.

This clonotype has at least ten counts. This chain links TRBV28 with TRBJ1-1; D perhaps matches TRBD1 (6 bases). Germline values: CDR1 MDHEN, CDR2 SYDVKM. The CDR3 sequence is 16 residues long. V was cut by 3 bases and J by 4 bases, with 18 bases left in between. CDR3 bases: TGTGCCAGCAGTTTTTTGGACAGTTCCGCGGCCACTGAAGCTTTCTTT. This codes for CASSFLDSSAATEAFF.

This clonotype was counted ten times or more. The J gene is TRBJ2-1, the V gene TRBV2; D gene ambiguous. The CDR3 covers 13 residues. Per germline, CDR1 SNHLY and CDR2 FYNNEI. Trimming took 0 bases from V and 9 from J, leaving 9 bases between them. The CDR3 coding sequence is TGTGCCAGCAGTGAAGCGCCTAATGCTGAGCAGTTCTTC. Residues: CASSEAPNAEQFF.

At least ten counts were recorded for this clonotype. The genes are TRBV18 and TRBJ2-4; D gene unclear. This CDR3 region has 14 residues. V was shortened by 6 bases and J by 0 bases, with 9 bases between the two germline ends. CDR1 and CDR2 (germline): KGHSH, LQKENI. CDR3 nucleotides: TGTGCCAGCTCGGGTCTTCTAGCCAAAAACATTCAGTACTTC. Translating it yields CASSGLLAKNIQYF.

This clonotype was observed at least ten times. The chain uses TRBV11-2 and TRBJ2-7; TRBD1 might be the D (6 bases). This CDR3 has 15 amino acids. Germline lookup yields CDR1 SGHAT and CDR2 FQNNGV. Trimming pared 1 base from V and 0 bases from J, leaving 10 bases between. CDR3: CASSLARGSSYEQYV. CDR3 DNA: TGTGCCAGCAGCTTAGCCAGGGGCAGCTCCTACGAGCAGTACGTC.

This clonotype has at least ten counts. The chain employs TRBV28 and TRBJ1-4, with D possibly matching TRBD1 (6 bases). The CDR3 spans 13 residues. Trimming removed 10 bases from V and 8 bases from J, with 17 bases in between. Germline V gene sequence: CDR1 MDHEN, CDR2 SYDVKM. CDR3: CATYVGGEEKLFF. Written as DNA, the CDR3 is TGTGCCACCTACGTCGGGGGCGAAGAAAAACTGTTTTTT.

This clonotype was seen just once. In DNA, the CDR3 is TGCGCCAGCAGCCCAACGACAGCCGGGGGGGAAGAGACCCAGTACTTC. It codes for CASSPTTAGGEETQYF. The V gene is TRBV5-1, the J gene TRBJ2-5; 8 positions match TRBD2. The CDR3 spans 16 residues. Germline V gene data show CDR1 as SGHRS and CDR2 as YFSETQ. The V segment lost 4 bases and the J segment 3 bases; nucleotides outside the gene matches: 11.